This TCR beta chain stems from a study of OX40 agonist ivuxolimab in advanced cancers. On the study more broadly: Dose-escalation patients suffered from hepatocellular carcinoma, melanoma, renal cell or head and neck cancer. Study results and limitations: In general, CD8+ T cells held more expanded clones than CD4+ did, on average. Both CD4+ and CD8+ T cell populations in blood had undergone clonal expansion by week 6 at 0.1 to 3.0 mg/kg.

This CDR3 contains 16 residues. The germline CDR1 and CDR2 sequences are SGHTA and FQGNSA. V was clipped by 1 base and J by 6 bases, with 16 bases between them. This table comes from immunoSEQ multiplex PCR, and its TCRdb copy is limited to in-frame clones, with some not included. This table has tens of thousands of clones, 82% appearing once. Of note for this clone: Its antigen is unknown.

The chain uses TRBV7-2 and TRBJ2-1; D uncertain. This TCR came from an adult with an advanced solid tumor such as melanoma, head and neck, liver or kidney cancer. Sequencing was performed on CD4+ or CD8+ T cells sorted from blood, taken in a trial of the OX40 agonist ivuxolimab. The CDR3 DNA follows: TGTGCCAGCAGCTTAGGCCTCGAGTTGCCGCTCAATGAGCAGTTCTTC. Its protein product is CASSLGLELPLNEQFF. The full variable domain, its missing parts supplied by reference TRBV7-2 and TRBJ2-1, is GAGVSQSPSNKVTEKGKDVELRCDPISGHTALYWYRQSLGQGLEFLIYFQGNSAPDKSGLPSDRFSAERTGGSVSTLTIQRTQQEDSAVYLCASSLGLELPLNEQFFGPGTRLTVL.